The next 21 T cell receptor beta chains were all read from a single sample in a study of CD8+ T cells in alopecia areata. TCR sequencing used cDNA made by reverse transcription of extracted RNA. This table comes from immunoSEQ multiplex PCR, and its TCRdb copy is limited to in-frame clones, with some not included. The sample yields some 210,000 clones, more than 45% seen once. This sample comprised CD4+ T cells sorted from blood, obtained at week 0. Receptor source: a human donor with alopecia areata.

The rearrangement links TRBV18 to TRBJ2-5; D remains unclear. The CDR3 sequence is 13 residues long. V lost 1 base and J lost 5, with 8 bases in between. Germline V gene sequence: CDR1 KGHSH, CDR2 LQKENI. CDR3 protein: CASSPRLGETQYF. The DNA of the CDR3 is TGTGCCAGCTCACCACGCTTGGGGGAGACCCAGTACTTC.

This chain joins TRBV6-6 and TRBJ2-1; no definite D call. Germline CDR1 is MNHNY and CDR2 is SVGAGI (reference sequence). V dropped 0 bases and J dropped 9 bases, with 9 bases sitting between them. CDR3 length equals 13 residues. CDR3 sequence (DNA): TGTGCCAGCAGTTACTCGAGCTTGGGTGAGCAGTTCTTC. This gives the protein CASSYSSLGEQFF.

The CDR3 coding sequence is TGTGCCTGGAGGGGGGACAGAGAAAAACTGTTTTTT. The encoded protein is CAWRGDREKLFF. This chain uses TRBV30 with TRBJ1-4; the match to TRBD1 covers 7 bases. After removal of 3 bases from V and 8 bases from J, the junction contained 3 bases not matched to a gene. Germline assignment: CDR1 GTSNPN and CDR2 SVGIG (reference sequence). The CDR3 contains 12 residues.

The CDR3 sequence is CASSQDRLEQYF. The CDR3 DNA is TGTGCCAGCAGCCAAGATCGCCTGGAACAGTATTTT. J is TRBJ2-3 and V is TRBV4-2; D is unclear. Trimming took 0 bases from V and 12 from J, leaving 10 bases between them. Looked up from germline, CDR1 is LGHNA and CDR2 is YNFKEQ. The CDR3 has 12 amino acids.

The chain combines TRBV29-1 with TRBJ2-7, with D tentatively TRBD1 (5 bases). Trimming removed 4 bases from V and 3 bases from J, with 13 bases in between. The CDR3 runs 13 residues. The germline CDR1 and CDR2 sequences are SQVTM and ANQGSEA. CDR3 DNA: TGCAGCGTTGTCGGCAGGGCTTACTACGAGCAGTACTTC. It specifies CSVVGRAYYEQYF.

The rearrangement links TRBV9 to TRBJ2-3, with 11 bases that match TRBD2. J lost 0 bases, V lost 5 bases, and 8 bases had no gene match. The CDR3 sequence is 17 residues long. Looked up from germline, CDR1 is SGDLS and CDR2 is YYNGEE. The CDR3 DNA follows: TGTGCCAGCAGTTTCTATGGGACTAGCGGTAGCACAGATACGCAGTATTTT. Protein product: CASSFYGTSGSTDTQYF.

The chain links TRBV27 to TRBJ1-2; no clear D gene. The CDR3 is 14 residues long. Trimming left V 5 bases short and J 6 bases short, with 16 bases between. CDR1 is MNHEY and CDR2 is SMNVEV in the germline V gene (reference sequence). Here the CDR3 reads CASSPSLRAHGYTF. The CDR3 region has the DNA TGTGCCAGCAGTCCCTCCCTGAGAGCCCATGGCTACACCTTC.

The V and J genes are TRBV9 and TRBJ1-4; D gene uncertain. This CDR3 is 14 amino acids long. Germline assignment: CDR1 SGDLS and CDR2 YYNGEE. Trimming stripped 4 bases from V and 11 bases from J, with 18 bases between. DNA of the CDR3: TGTGCCAGCAGCCCCTATGTGGGGTCACAGAAACTGTTTTTT. Translating gives CASSPYVGSQKLFF.

The chain employs TRBV6-5 and TRBJ1-5; tentatively, D is TRBD1 (5 bases). From germline, CDR1 is MNHEY and CDR2 SVGAGI. Trimming stripped 5 bases from V and 0 bases from J, with 11 bases between. The length of the CDR3 is 15 residues. CDR3 nucleotides: TGTGCCAGCAGTCCGGGACGGAATAGCAATCAGCCCCAGCATTTT. It codes for CASSPGRNSNQPQHF.

The chain carries TRBV4-2 and TRBJ2-3; D call uncertain. Germline lookup yields CDR1 LGHNA and CDR2 YNFKEQ. CDR3 size: 16 residues. The V and J ends lost 4 bases and 2 bases respectively, with 16 bases between them. The CDR3 loop is CASSRPSVEATDTQYF. DNA for the CDR3: TGTGCCAGCAGCCGACCCTCTGTCGAGGCCACAGATACGCAGTATTTT.

The rearrangement links TRBV18 to TRBJ2-5; D is possibly TRBD1 or TRBD2 (5 bases each). Trimming cost V 2 bases and J 5 bases, with 12 bases left between them. Germline CDR1 KGHSH, CDR2 LQKENI. The CDR3 is made up of 14 amino acids. DNA of the CDR3: TGTGCCAGCTCACCAGGGACGGTGGGGGAGACCCAGTACTTC. It codes for CASSPGTVGETQYF.

This clone came up once. The chain combines TRBV6-6 with TRBJ1-2; D not resolved. The CDR3 is 15 residues long. Trimming took 6 bases from V and 3 from J, leaving 17 bases between them. Germline V lookup: CDR1 MNHNY, CDR2 SVGAGI (reference sequence). CDR3 residues: CASSDPGESDYGYTF. As DNA, the CDR3 is TGTGCCAGCAGCGATCCCGGGGAATCGGACTATGGCTACACCTTC.

The chain couples TRBV29-1 to TRBJ2-5, with 8 bases that match TRBD1. This CDR3 comprises 15 residues. The V gene's germline CDR1 is SQVTM and CDR2 ANQGSEA. V gave up 2 bases and J gave up 5 bases; unmatched junction bases: 10. CDR3 nucleotide sequence: TGCAGCGTTGAACCCTCACCGACAGGGGCGGAGACCCAGTACTTC. Protein: CSVEPSPTGAETQYF.

The rearrangement joins TRBV19 to TRBJ1-5; TRBD1 matches at 10 bases. There are 15 residues in the CDR3. With V trimmed by 2 bases and J by 7 bases, 5 bases remained unmatched. Germline V gene data show CDR1 as LNHDA and CDR2 as SQIVND (reference sequence). Here the CDR3 DNA reads TGTGCCAGTAGTATACGACAGGGGGCTGGGCAGCCCCAGCATTTT. This sequence encodes CASSIRQGAGQPQHF.

This clone was found a few times. V is TRBV5-1 and J is TRBJ1-2, with a possible D match to TRBD1 (6 bases). The germline gives CDR1 SGHRS, CDR2 YFSETQ. The V end was cut by 4 bases, the J end by 2 bases, with 18 bases between. The CDR3 loop spans 16 amino acids. The CDR3 protein is CASSLGHVGQNYGYTF. The CDR3 DNA is TGCGCCAGCAGCCTGGGTCATGTCGGACAGAACTATGGCTACACCTTC.

The chain combines TRBV10-2 with TRBJ2-4, with no clear D. There are 13 residues in the CDR3. Trimming shortened V by 0 bases and J by 5 bases, and 5 bases separated the two germline ends. The V gene's germline CDR1 is WSHSY and CDR2 SAAADI. The CDR3 coding sequence is TGCGCCAGCAGTGAGTCAAGAGAAAACATTCAGTACTTC. Its translation is CASSESRENIQYF.

The chain has TRBV30 and TRBJ2-4, with D hard to call. The germline gives CDR1 GTSNPN, CDR2 SVGIG (reference sequence). The CDR3 is 11 residues long. With 2 bases removed from V and 7 bases from J, the gap between germline ends came to 6 bases. CDR3 DNA sequence: TGTGCCTGGAGTTTGGGGAACATTCAGTACTTC. Residues: CAWSLGNIQYF.

The gene calls are TRBV27 and TRBJ2-2; 10 bases map to TRBD1. The CDR3 extends over 14 amino acids. CDR1 MNHEY and CDR2 SMNVEV come from the germline V gene (reference sequence). The junction had 4 bases not matched to a gene; V was cut back by 6 bases and J by 6 bases. The CDR3 nucleotides read TGTGCCAGCAGGACAGGGGGCGCGCCCGGGGAGCTGTTTTTT. Its translation is CASRTGGAPGELFF.

This clone was seen more than once but under ten times. This chain joins TRBV19 and TRBJ1-6; D not certain. CDR3 length: 16 amino acids. V lost 11 bases to trimming and J lost 9 bases, with 26 bases between them. Germline V lookup: CDR1 LNHDA, CDR2 SQIVND (reference sequence). CDR3 in amino acids: CAGSPGHRWGFSPLHF. In nucleotides, the CDR3 is TGTGCCGGCTCCCCCGGGCACCGTTGGGGTTTTTCACCCCTCCACTTT.

There are a few counts of this clone. This chain connects TRBV6-5 to TRBJ2-2; D call uncertain. The CDR3 consists of 13 residues. Germline V gene lookup returns CDR1 MNHEY and CDR2 SVGAGI. The V gene lost 2 bases and the J gene lost 9 bases, with 10 bases spanning the gap. The CDR3 sequence is CASSYMVGRELFF. CDR3 nucleotide sequence: TGTGCCAGCAGTTACATGGTCGGCCGGGAGCTGTTTTTT.

The chain has TRBV5-1 and TRBJ1-5; D is ambiguous. Germline loops: CDR1 SGHRS, CDR2 YFSETQ. The CDR3 is made up of 15 amino acids. The V gene lost 4 bases and the J gene lost 6 bases, with 17 bases spanning the gap. CDR3 nucleotide sequence: TGCGCCAGCAGCATGATGCCTGATCGGCTTCAGCCCCAGCATTTT. This sequence encodes CASSMMPDRLQPQHF.